This T cell receptor beta chain stems from a study of cytomegalovirus exposure and HLA in healthy donors. Study outcomes and limitations: Reportedly, fewer N-insertions than the approximately 650-donor mean appeared in an Asian-associated ancestry cluster in a later analysis. Most sequenced TCRs were rare (though some public TCRs occurred in many donors).

CDR1 SQVTM and CDR2 ANQGSEA come from the germline V gene. Trimming pared 7 bases from V and 6 bases from J, leaving 14 bases between. The CDR3 runs to 12 residues. Likely unrecorded immune exposures existed in these nominally healthy donors. There are a few counts of this clone. Its specificity is unknown. In the PCR, 60 Vbeta and 13 Jbeta primers were used. In the study's own analysis: Later analysis identified tens of millions of unique TCR beta chains, approximately 10 million shared. The method was immunoSEQ multiplex PCR; TCRdb's version includes in-frame clones alone and lacks a portion of them. For V, J and clone size, that table is used; D and trimming come from the DNA. Among about 110,000 clones listed, 60% to 85% were seen once.

The gene calls are TRBV29-1 and TRBJ2-3; possibly TRBD2 for D (6 bases). The receptor's source is a woman aged 25 to 39 in good health and CMV-seronegative. The sample was PBMCs. The CDR3 loop is CSAYGGLDTQYF. In DNA, the CDR3 is TGCAGCGCCTACGGGGGTCTGGATACGCAGTATTTT.